The clone carrying this T cell receptor (beta chain) was counted many times. Its matching antigen is unknown. These data belong to a study of T cells in Graves' hyperthyroidism and ophthalmopathy. Amplification of TCR beta CDR3 regions used RNA as the template. Carried out on the TCR CDR3, a first-round RT-PCR used the HTBI primer set. TCRdb fed the multiplex PCR reads into MiXCR, producing one record per CDR3 protein. The table lists hundreds of thousands of distinct CDR3 sequences, roughly 15% of them singletons, with 10% in the top ten. Diagnostic decisions used clinical symptoms, serum thyroxine and TRAb, thyroid ultrasound and orbital computed tomography. Study-wide results and caveats: Model output signaled ophthalmopathy a median roughly 6.5 months ahead of onset. Peripheral blood also featured most of the thyroid clonotypes expanded above 0.001.

The CDR3 runs to 15 residues. Germline lookup yields CDR1 MNHNS and CDR2 SASEGT. Trimming removed 3 bases at V and 4 bases at J, with 13 bases between. Sequenced material: blood. The TCR was taken from a woman younger than 30 with Graves' hyperthyroidism. The chain joins TRBV6-1 to TRBJ2-1; the D is unclear. CDR3 in DNA: TGTGCCAGCAGTGACACTGAGGCCAGGTACAATGAGCAGTTCTTC. It yields the protein CASSDTEARYNEQFF.